Each of the 29 T cell receptor beta chains below was sequenced from the same sample in a study of spatial heterogeneity in lung cancer. TCRdb itself ran the 5' RACE reads through MiXCR, one entry per CDR3 protein. The sample gives 95,000 to 120,000 distinct CDR3 sequences, 10% to 13% of which show up once; roughly a quarter is in the top ten. As to time point: blood at routine non-recurrence follow-up after resection. Sample: PBMCs, taken at follow-up. These receptors were collected from a female donor with early-stage non-small cell lung cancer.

This clonotype was counted only a few times. This CDR3 reads CASRALTGTQETQYF. The CDR3, as DNA: TGTGCCAGCAGAGCCCTAACAGGCACGCAAGAGACCCAGTACTTC. The V and J genes are TRBV6-1 and TRBJ2-5; D perhaps matches TRBD1 (5 bases). The CDR3 spans 15 residues. Germline-derived CDR1 and CDR2 are MNHNS and SASEGT. Trimming pared 6 bases from V and 2 bases from J, leaving 16 bases between.

Ten or more counts support this clonotype. The rearrangement links TRBV11-2 to TRBJ1-6; tentatively, D is TRBD1 (6 bases). The V gene's germline CDR1 is SGHAT and CDR2 FQNNGV. Deletions cut 5 bases from V and 7 bases from J, with 15 bases between. The CDR3 spans 15 residues. The DNA of the CDR3 is TGTGCCAGCAGCCGGAACAGGGCCCAGAATTCACCCCTCCACTTT. Translation gives CASSRNRAQNSPLHF. The full variable domain, with the rest looked up from reference TRBV11-2 and TRBJ1-6, is EAGVAQSPRYKIIEKRQSVAFWCNPISGHATLYWYQQILGQGPKLLIQFQNNGVVDDSQLPKDRFSAERLKGVDSTLKIQPAKLEDSAVYLCASSRNRAQNSPLHFGNGTRLTVT.

In its sample, this clonotype was seen many times. CDR3 residues: CASSRSSGLDEKLFF. The CDR3 DNA is TGTGCCAGCAGCCGATCCTCCGGGCTCGATGAAAAACTGTTTTTT. This chain uses TRBV9 with TRBJ1-4; D unresolved. V lost 4 bases and J 6 bases, leaving 16 bases between the germline ends. Germline V lookup: CDR1 SGDLS, CDR2 YYNGEE. This CDR3 is 15 amino acids long.

In its sample, this clonotype ranks as hyperexpanded. V is TRBV13 and J is TRBJ2-7; possibly TRBD1 for D (6 bases). The CDR3 has 15 amino acids. Germline CDR1 is PRHDT and CDR2 is FYEKMQ (reference sequence). V was shortened by 0 bases and J by 5 bases, with 14 bases between the two germline ends. CDR3 coding DNA: TGTGCCAGCAGCTTAGGAGCAGGGGCGGTCCACGAGCAGTACTTC. Amino acid sequence: CASSLGAGAVHEQYF.

The chain couples TRBV4-3 to TRBJ1-2; D might be TRBD1 (5 bases). The CDR3 is 14 amino acids. Trimming removed 3 bases from V and 0 bases from J, with 8 bases in between. Germline values: CDR1 LGHNA, CDR2 YSLEER. The CDR3 DNA follows: TGCGCCAGCAGCCAGGCACAGGCTAACTATGGCTACACCTTC. This codes for CASSQAQANYGYTF.

This clonotype was recorded a few times. The chain employs TRBV19 and TRBJ2-4, with D maybe TRBD2 (5 bases). The CDR3 is 15 amino acids. V was pared by 4 bases and J by 1 base, with 11 bases between. Per germline, CDR1 LNHDA and CDR2 SQIVND (reference sequence). The CDR3 DNA follows: TGTGCCAGTAGTAGCGGAAGAGGGGCCAAAAACATTCAGTACTTC. Translating it yields CASSSGRGAKNIQYF. Together with reference TRBV19 and TRBJ2-4, the CDR3 gives the full variable domain: DGGITQSPKYLFRKEGQNVTLSCEQNLNHDAMYWYRQDPGQGLRLIYYSQIVNDFQKGDIAEGYSVSREKKESFPLTVTSAQKNPTAFYLCASSSGRGAKNIQYFGAGTRLSVL.

The CDR3, as DNA: TGCGCCAGTACCGATCCACCCGGGACTGAAGGCTACACCTTC. The encoded protein is CASTDPPGTEGYTF. The chain links TRBV5-1 to TRBJ1-2, with D perhaps matching TRBD1 (5 bases). CDR3 length equals 14 residues. Germline assignment: CDR1 SGHRS and CDR2 YFSETQ. Trimming removed 8 bases from V and 8 bases from J, with 22 bases in between.

This clonotype was found many times. The V and J genes are TRBV28 and TRBJ1-6, with unresolved D. Trimming took 8 bases from V and 0 from J, leaving 11 bases between them. Germline CDR1 and CDR2: MDHEN and SYDVKM. The CDR3 is made up of 15 amino acids. CDR3 amino acids: CASWTASSYNSPLHF. CDR3 sequence (DNA): TGTGCCAGCTGGACCGCGAGCTCCTATAATTCACCCCTCCACTTT.

This chain uses TRBV6-5 with TRBJ2-1; TRBD1 matches at 12 bases. The CDR3 covers 15 residues. Germline-derived CDR1 and CDR2 are MNHEY and SVGAGI. J gave up 6 bases and V 8 bases, and 8 bases lay outside the gene matches. The DNA for the CDR3 is TGTGCCAGCTCCCCCGGGACAGGGGGCTTCAATGAGCAGTTCTTC. Translated, it gives CASSPGTGGFNEQFF.

This clonotype was recorded many times. V usage is TRBV11-2 and J usage is TRBJ2-7; D is unresolved. This CDR3 spans 13 amino acids. CDR1 is SGHAT, CDR2 FQNNGV, per germline. V was trimmed by 2 bases and J by 6 bases, leaving 11 bases between them. The CDR3 sequence is CASSLLGLGEQYF. Here the CDR3 DNA reads TGTGCCAGCAGCTTACTGGGGTTGGGCGAGCAGTACTTC.

This clonotype was observed a few times. This sequence joins TRBV5-6 and TRBJ2-7, with TRBD2 as a possible D gene (6 bases). V was cut by 4 bases and J by 0 bases, with 23 bases left in between. This CDR3 has 18 amino acids. Germline CDR1 and CDR2: SGHDT and YYEEEE. The CDR3 DNA reads TGTGCCAGCAGCCACCGTCGGAGGGAAAGCGGAGTCTCCTACGAGCAGTACGTC. The encoded protein is CASSHRRRESGVSYEQYV.

This chain uses TRBV11-2 with TRBJ2-1; 10 bases map to TRBD1. The CDR3 totals 15 residues. Per germline, CDR1 SGHAT and CDR2 FQNNGV. V lost 5 bases and J lost 7; bases outside the gene matches: 8. In nucleotides, the CDR3 is TGTGCCAGCAGCGCTCGCGGGACAGGGGATAATGAGCAGTTCTTC. This codes for CASSARGTGDNEQFF.

The V and J genes are TRBV5-1 and TRBJ2-5; 11 bases map to TRBD1. Germline CDR1 is SGHRS and CDR2 is YFSETQ. This CDR3 contains 15 residues. With V trimmed by 2 bases and J by 8 bases, 8 bases remained unmatched. CDR3 sequence reads: CASSLWTGGSFTQYF. As DNA, the CDR3 is TGCGCCAGCAGCTTATGGACAGGGGGCTCGTTTACCCAGTACTTC. The whole variable domain, filled in from reference TRBV5-1 and TRBJ2-5, reads KAGVTQTPRYLIKTRGQQVTLSCSPISGHRSVSWYQQTPGQGLQFLFEYFSETQRNKGNFPGRFSGRQFSNSRSEMNVSTLELGDSALYLCASSLWTGGSFTQYFGPGTRLLVL.

There are a few counts of this clonotype. This rearrangement joins TRBV7-2 to TRBJ2-1; D may be TRBD2 (6 bases). V was pared by 4 bases and J by 2 bases, with 12 bases between. The CDR3 consists of 15 residues. The germline V gene has CDR1 SGHTA and CDR2 FQGNSA. The CDR3 region has the DNA TGTGCCAGCAGCTACGATAGCGGAGCCTACAATGAGCAGTTCTTC. Translation gives CASSYDSGAYNEQFF.

The rearrangement joins TRBV20-1 to TRBJ1-2; D remains ambiguous. V was clipped by 1 base and J by 4 bases, with 13 bases between them. Germline CDR1 reads DFQATT; CDR2 reads SNEGSKA (reference sequence). The CDR3 is made up of 14 amino acids. CDR3 nucleotide sequence: TGCAGTGCTAGAGTTTTGGGGAAAGGCTATGGCTACACCTTC. This encodes CSARVLGKGYGYTF.

The chain recombines TRBV6-1 with TRBJ1-6, with a weak D call TRBD1 (6 bases). There are 14 residues in the CDR3. The germline CDR1 and CDR2 sequences are MNHNS and SASEGT. The V and J ends lost 11 bases and 7 bases respectively, with 18 bases between them. The CDR3 loop reads CAGQAGTKNSPLHF. In DNA form, the CDR3 reads TGTGCCGGGCAAGCCGGGACAAAAAATTCACCCCTCCACTTT.

The rearrangement uses TRBV30 and TRBJ1-4, with 8 bases lining up with TRBD1. In germline, CDR1 is GTSNPN, CDR2 SVGIG (reference sequence). Germline trimming cut 4 bases from V and 8 bases from J; bases unmatched to any gene: 21. The CDR3 extends over 18 amino acids. The CDR3 region is CAWILPGQADVLREKLFF. Here the CDR3 DNA reads TGTGCCTGGATTCTACCGGGACAGGCGGATGTGCTAAGGGAAAAACTGTTTTTT.

This clonotype occurred many times. The chain uses TRBV10-3 and TRBJ2-1; D may be TRBD2 (6 bases). V lost 6 bases and J 5 bases, leaving 17 bases between the germline ends. The CDR3 has 15 residues. From germline, CDR1 is ENHRY and CDR2 SYGVKD. CDR3 sequence (DNA): TGTGCCATCAGGGGAGGAGCCGGGGAGAACAATGAGCAGTTCTTC. This encodes CAIRGGAGENNEQFF.

V gene TRBV5-1 combines with J gene TRBJ2-5; tentatively, D is TRBD2 (5 bases). Germline V CDR1 and CDR2: SGHRS, YFSETQ. The CDR3 is 13 amino acids. The ends were cut back, 3 bases at V and 3 bases at J, with 9 bases in the middle. The CDR3 DNA reads TGCGCCAGCAGCTACCAAGCGGAAGAGACCCAGTACTTC. It yields the protein CASSYQAEETQYF.

In its sample, this clonotype was seen a few times. CDR3 sequence reads: CSVAGSSGPDTQYF. As DNA, the CDR3 is TGCAGCGTTGCAGGAAGCTCGGGGCCAGATACGCAGTATTTT. The chain recombines TRBV29-1 with TRBJ2-3, with D tentatively TRBD1 or TRBD2 (5 bases each). The CDR3 is made up of 14 amino acids. V was pared by 4 bases and J by 4 bases, with 15 bases between. Germline CDR1 reads SQVTM; CDR2 reads ANQGSEA.

Ten or more counts support this clonotype. The chain employs TRBV12-3 or TRBV12-4 and TRBJ2-7, with 7 nucleotides matching TRBD1. CDR3 size: 14 residues. With 5 bases clipped from V and 0 bases from J, the junction kept 4 bases outside the gene matches. The CDR3, as DNA: TGTGCCAGCAGTCCCGGACAGGCCTCCTACGAGCAGTACGTC. Translating it yields CASSPGQASYEQYV.

This clonotype showed up just a few times. The chain joins TRBV29-1 to TRBJ2-7, with D perhaps TRBD2 (6 bases). The CDR3 totals 12 residues. Per the germline V gene, CDR1 is SQVTM and CDR2 is ANQGSEA. The V and J ends lost 4 bases and 6 bases respectively, with 13 bases between them. CDR3 sequence reads: CSVGDKRVEQYF. The CDR3 DNA sequence: TGCAGCGTTGGGGATAAGCGGGTCGAGCAGTACTTC.

This clonotype was counted a few times. The rearrangement joins TRBV27 to TRBJ2-3; D is ambiguous. CDR1 and CDR2 from the germline V gene are MNHEY and SMNVEV (reference sequence). V was trimmed by 6 bases and J by 1 base, leaving 17 bases between them. The CDR3 runs 16 residues. Here the CDR3 reads CASRLSPVFGTDTQYF. For the CDR3, the DNA is TGTGCCAGCAGACTTTCACCAGTCTTCGGCACAGATACGCAGTATTTT.

This clonotype was seen a few times. The V and J genes are TRBV28 and TRBJ2-5; 13 positions agree with TRBD2. The CDR3 sequence is 20 residues long. The germline V gene has CDR1 MDHEN and CDR2 SYDVKM. V lost 0 bases to trimming and J lost 5 bases; unmatched junction nucleotides: 15. The CDR3 spells CASSLWRTSGRAFFRETQYF. CDR3 bases: TGTGCCAGCAGTTTATGGCGGACTAGCGGGAGAGCTTTTTTTAGGGAGACCCAGTACTTC.

This chain uses TRBV19 with TRBJ1-5; D perhaps matches TRBD1 (6 bases). The CDR3 length is 12 residues. V was shortened by 6 bases and J by 5 bases, with 8 bases between the two germline ends. CDR1 is LNHDA, CDR2 SQIVND, per germline (reference sequence). This CDR3 reads CASRDSDQPQHF. For the CDR3, the DNA is TGTGCCAGTAGGGACAGCGATCAGCCCCAGCATTTT. Full variable domain (outside the CDR3, taken from reference TRBV19 and TRBJ1-5): DGGITQSPKYLFRKEGQNVTLSCEQNLNHDAMYWYRQDPGQGLRLIYYSQIVNDFQKGDIAEGYSVSREKKESFPLTVTSAQKNPTAFYLCASRDSDQPQHFGDGTRLSIL.

V usage is TRBV18 and J usage is TRBJ2-1; tentative D call: TRBD2 (6 bases). Germline V gene lookup returns CDR1 KGHSH and CDR2 LQKENI. Trimming pared 0 bases from V and 1 base from J, leaving 13 bases between. CDR3 length: 17 amino acids. CDR3 DNA: TGTGCCAGCTCACCACCGATGGGGGGAATATCCTACAATGAGCAGTTCTTC. Protein: CASSPPMGGISYNEQFF.

This clonotype was seen more than once but under ten times. The V gene is TRBV7-9, the J gene TRBJ1-1; D remains ambiguous. The CDR3 extends over 14 amino acids. Looked up from germline, CDR1 is SEHNR and CDR2 is FQNEAQ (reference sequence). Trimming removed 2 bases at V and 0 bases at J, with 7 bases between. CDR3 DNA: TGTGCCAGCAGCTTATCATCGGTGAACACTGAAGCTTTCTTT. This sequence encodes CASSLSSVNTEAFF.

This clonotype was seen only a few times. The gene calls are TRBV2 and TRBJ1-4; D possibly corresponds to TRBD1 (6 bases). The CDR3 is 15 amino acids. V was shortened by 7 bases and J by 4 bases, with 16 bases between the two germline ends. Germline V gene sequence: CDR1 SNHLY, CDR2 FYNNEI. CDR3: CASILIGGHNEKLFF. For the CDR3, the DNA is TGTGCCAGCATCCTCATTGGGGGACATAATGAAAAACTGTTTTTT.

This sequence joins TRBV20-1 and TRBJ2-3; TRBD2 aligns across 10 bases. The CDR3 sequence is 13 residues long. The germline V gene has CDR1 DFQATT and CDR2 SNEGSKA (reference sequence). CDR3 residues: CSLAGVGTDTQYF. For the CDR3, the DNA is TGCAGCCTAGCGGGAGTTGGCACAGATACGCAGTATTTT.